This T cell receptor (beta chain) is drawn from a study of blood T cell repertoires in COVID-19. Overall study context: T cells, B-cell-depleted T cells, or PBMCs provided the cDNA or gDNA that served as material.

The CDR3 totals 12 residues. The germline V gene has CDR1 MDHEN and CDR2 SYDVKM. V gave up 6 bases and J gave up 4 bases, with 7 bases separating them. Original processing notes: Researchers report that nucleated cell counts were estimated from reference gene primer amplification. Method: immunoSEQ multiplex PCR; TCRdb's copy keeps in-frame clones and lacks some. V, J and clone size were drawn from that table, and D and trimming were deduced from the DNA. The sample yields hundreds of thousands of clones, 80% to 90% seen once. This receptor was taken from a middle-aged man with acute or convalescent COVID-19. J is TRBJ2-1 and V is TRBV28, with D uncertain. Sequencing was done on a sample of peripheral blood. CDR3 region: CASSLSYNEQFF. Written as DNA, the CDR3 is TGTGCCAGCAGCTTGAGTTACAATGAGCAGTTCTTC.